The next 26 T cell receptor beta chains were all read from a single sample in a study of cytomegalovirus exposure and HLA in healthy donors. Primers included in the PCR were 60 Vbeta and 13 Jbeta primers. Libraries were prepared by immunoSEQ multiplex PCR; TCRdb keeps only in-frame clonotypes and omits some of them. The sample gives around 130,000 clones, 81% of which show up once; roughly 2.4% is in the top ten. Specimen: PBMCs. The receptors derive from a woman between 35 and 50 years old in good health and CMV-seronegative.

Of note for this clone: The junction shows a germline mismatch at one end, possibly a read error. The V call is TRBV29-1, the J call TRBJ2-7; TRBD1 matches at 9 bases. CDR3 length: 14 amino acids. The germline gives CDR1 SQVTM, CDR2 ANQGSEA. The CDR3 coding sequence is TGCGGCGTTTCCTTCGGGACAGGGCAGTACGAGCAGTACTTC. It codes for CGVSFGTGQYEQYF.

The CDR3 DNA reads as TGTGCCAGCAGTACCGTAGGCGGGGGAATTAGGGATAACTATGGCTACACCTTC. Amino acids: CASSTVGGGIRDNYGYTF. The chain employs TRBV11-3 and TRBJ1-2, with D tentatively TRBD1 (5 bases). The CDR3 has 18 residues. Germline V gene data show CDR1 as SGHNT and CDR2 as YENEEA. The V end lost 6 bases, the J end lost 1 base, and 24 bases lay between the germline ends.

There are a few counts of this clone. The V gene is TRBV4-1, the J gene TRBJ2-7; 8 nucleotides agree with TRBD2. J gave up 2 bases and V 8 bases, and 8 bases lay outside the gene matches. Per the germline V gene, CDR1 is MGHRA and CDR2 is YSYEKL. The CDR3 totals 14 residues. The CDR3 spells CASSLTSAAYEQYF. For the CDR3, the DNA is TGCGCCAGCTCCCTGACTAGCGCTGCCTACGAGCAGTACTTC.

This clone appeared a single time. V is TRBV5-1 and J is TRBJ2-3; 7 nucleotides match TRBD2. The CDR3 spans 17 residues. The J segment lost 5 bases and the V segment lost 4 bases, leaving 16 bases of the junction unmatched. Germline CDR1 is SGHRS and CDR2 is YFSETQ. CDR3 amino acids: CASSPGRDGVYGDTQYF. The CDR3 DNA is TGCGCCAGCAGCCCAGGGAGGGACGGTGTTTATGGAGATACGCAGTATTTT.

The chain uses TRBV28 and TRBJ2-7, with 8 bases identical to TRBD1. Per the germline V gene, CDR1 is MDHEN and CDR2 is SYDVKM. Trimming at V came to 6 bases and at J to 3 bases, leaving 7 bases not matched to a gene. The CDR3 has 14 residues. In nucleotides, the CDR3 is TGTGCCAGCAGCCAGACAGGGGTAAACTACGAGCAGTACTTC. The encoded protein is CASSQTGVNYEQYF.

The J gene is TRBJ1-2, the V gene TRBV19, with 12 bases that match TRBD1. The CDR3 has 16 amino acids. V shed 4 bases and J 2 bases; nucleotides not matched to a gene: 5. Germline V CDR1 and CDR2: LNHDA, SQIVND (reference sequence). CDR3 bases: TGTGCCAGTAGTACCCCGGGACAGGGGGCCAACTATGGCTACACCTTC. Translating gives CASSTPGQGANYGYTF.

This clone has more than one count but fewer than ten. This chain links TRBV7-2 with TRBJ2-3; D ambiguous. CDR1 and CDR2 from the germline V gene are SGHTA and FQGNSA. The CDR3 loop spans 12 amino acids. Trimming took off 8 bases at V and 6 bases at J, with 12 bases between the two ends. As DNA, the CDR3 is TGTGCCAGCTCGCCACCGGTCGATACGCAGTATTTT. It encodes CASSPPVDTQYF.

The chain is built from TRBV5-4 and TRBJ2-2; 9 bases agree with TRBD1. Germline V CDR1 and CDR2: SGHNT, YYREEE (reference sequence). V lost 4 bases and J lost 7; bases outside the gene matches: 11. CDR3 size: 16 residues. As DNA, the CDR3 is TGTGCCAGCAGCCTGGCCGGGACAGGGATCAGCGGGGAGCTGTTTTTT. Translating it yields CASSLAGTGISGELFF.

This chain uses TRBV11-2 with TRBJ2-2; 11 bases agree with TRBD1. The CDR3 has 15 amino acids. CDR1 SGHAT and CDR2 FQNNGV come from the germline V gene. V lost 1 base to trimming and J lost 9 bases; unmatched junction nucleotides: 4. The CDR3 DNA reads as TGTGCCAGCAGCTTAGGCGGGACAGGGGGTCGGGAGCTGTTTTTT. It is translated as CASSLGGTGGRELFF.

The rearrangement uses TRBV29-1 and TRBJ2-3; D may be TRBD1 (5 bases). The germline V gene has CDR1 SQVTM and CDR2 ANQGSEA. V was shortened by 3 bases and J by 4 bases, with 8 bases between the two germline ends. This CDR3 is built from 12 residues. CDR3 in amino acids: CSVDQGSDTQYF. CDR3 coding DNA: TGCAGCGTTGATCAGGGTTCAGATACGCAGTATTTT.

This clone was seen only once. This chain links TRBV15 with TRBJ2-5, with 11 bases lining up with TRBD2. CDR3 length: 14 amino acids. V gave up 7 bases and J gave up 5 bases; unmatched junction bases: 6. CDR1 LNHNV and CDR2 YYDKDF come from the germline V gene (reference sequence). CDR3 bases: TGTGCCACCATTAGCGGGAGGGCCTTTGAGACCCAGTACTTC. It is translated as CATISGRAFETQYF.

In nucleotides, the CDR3 is TGTGCCAGCAGTAAGACTAGAGGAGGCGGAGGATATGGCTACACCTTC. Translated: CASSKTRGGGGYGYTF. The J gene is TRBJ1-2, the V gene TRBV28, with D unclear. Per germline, CDR1 MDHEN and CDR2 SYDVKM. The V and J ends lost 5 bases and 5 bases respectively, with 21 bases between them. The CDR3 has 16 amino acids.

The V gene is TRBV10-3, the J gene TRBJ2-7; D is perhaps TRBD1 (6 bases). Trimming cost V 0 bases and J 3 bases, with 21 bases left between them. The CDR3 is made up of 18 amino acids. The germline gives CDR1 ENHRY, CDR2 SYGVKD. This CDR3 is CAISESRSQLGAHYEQYF. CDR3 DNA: TGTGCCATCAGTGAGTCTAGGTCTCAATTGGGGGCCCACTACGAGCAGTACTTC.

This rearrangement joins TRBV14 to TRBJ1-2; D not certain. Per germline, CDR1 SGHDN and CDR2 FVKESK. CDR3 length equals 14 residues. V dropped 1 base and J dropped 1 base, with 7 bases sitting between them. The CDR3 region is CASSQGGSNYGYTF. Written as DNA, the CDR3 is TGTGCCAGCAGCCAAGGTGGCAGTAACTATGGCTACACCTTC.

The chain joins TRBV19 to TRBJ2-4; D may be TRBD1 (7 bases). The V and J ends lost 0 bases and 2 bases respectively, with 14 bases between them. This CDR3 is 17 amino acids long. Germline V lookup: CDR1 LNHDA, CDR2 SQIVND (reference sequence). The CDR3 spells CASSIDRAGGTKNIQYF. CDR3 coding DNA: TGTGCCAGTAGTATAGATCGGGCAGGGGGGACCAAAAACATTCAGTACTTC.

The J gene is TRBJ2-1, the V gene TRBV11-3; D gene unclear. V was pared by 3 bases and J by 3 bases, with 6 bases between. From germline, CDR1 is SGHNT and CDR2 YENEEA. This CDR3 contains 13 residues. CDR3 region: CASSFSRYNEQFF. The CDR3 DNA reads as TGTGCCAGCAGCTTCTCCCGCTACAATGAGCAGTTCTTC.

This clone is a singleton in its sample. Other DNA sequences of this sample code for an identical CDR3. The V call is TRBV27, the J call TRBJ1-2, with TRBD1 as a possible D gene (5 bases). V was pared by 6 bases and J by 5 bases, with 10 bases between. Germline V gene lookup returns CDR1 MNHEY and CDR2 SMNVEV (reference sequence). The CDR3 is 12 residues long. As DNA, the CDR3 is TGTGCCAGCAGGACAGTAAATTATGGCTACACCTTC. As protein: CASRTVNYGYTF.

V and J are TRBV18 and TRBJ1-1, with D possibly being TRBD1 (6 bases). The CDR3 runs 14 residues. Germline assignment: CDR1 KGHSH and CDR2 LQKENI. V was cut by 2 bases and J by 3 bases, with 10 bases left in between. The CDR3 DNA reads TGTGCCAGCTCACCAGGACAGTCACACACTGAAGCTTTCTTT. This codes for CASSPGQSHTEAFF.

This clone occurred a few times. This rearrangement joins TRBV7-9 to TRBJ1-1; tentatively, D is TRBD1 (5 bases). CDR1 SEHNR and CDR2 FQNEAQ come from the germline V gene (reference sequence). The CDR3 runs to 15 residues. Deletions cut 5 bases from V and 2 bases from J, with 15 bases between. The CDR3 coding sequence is TGTGCCAGCAGCCGAGGACATCCGCAAAACACTGAAGCTTTCTTT. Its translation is CASSRGHPQNTEAFF.

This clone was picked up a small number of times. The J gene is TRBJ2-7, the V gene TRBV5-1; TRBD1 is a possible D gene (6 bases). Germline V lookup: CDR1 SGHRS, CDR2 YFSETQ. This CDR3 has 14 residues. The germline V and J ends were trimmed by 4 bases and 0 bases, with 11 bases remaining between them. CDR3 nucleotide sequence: TGCGCCAGCAGCCCTGACAGGCACTCCTACGAGCAGTACTTC. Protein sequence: CASSPDRHSYEQYF.

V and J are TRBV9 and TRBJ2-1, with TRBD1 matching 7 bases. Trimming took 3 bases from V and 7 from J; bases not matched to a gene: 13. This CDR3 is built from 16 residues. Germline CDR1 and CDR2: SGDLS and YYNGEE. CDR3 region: CASSETTGVAGNEQFF. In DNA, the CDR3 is TGTGCCAGCAGCGAGACCACAGGGGTTGCGGGTAATGAGCAGTTCTTC.

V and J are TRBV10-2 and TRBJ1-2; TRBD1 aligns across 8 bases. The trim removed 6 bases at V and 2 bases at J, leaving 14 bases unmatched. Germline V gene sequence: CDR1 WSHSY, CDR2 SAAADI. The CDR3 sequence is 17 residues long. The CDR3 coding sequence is TGCGCCAGCAGACGAGTAGTCCCCAGGGGGCAGAACTATGGCTACACCTTC. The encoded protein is CASRRVVPRGQNYGYTF.

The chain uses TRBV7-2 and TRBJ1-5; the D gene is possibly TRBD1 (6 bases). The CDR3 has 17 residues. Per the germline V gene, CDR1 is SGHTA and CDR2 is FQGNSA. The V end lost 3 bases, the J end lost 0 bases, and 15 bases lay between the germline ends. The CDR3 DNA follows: TGTGCCAGCAGCTTGGGGGGGCTGGGGAATAGCAATCAGCCCCAGCATTTT. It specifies CASSLGGLGNSNQPQHF.

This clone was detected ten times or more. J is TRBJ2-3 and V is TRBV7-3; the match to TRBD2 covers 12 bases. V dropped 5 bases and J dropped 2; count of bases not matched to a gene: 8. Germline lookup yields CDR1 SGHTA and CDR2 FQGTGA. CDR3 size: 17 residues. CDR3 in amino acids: CASSRNGLAGHTDTQYF. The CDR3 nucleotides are TGTGCCAGCAGCCGCAACGGACTAGCGGGGCACACAGATACGCAGTATTTT.

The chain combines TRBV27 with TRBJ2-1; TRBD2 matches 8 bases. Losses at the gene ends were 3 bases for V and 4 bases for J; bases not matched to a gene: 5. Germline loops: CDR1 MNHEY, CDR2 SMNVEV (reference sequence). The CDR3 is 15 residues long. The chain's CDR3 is CASSFDLAGYNEQFF. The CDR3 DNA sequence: TGTGCCAGCAGTTTCGATCTAGCGGGTTACAATGAGCAGTTCTTC.

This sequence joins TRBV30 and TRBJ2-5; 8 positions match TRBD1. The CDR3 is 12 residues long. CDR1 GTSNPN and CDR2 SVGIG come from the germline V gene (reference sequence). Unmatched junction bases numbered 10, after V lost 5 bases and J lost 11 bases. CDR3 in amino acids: CAWGQGPREQYF. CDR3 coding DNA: TGTGCCTGGGGACAGGGTCCGCGAGAGCAGTACTTC. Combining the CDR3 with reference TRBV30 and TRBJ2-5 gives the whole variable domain SQTIHQWPATLVQPVGSPLSLECTVEGTSNPNLYWYRQAAGRGLQLLFYSVGIGQISSEVPQNLSASRPQDRQFILSSKKLLLSDSGFYLCAWGQGPREQYFGPGTRLLVL.